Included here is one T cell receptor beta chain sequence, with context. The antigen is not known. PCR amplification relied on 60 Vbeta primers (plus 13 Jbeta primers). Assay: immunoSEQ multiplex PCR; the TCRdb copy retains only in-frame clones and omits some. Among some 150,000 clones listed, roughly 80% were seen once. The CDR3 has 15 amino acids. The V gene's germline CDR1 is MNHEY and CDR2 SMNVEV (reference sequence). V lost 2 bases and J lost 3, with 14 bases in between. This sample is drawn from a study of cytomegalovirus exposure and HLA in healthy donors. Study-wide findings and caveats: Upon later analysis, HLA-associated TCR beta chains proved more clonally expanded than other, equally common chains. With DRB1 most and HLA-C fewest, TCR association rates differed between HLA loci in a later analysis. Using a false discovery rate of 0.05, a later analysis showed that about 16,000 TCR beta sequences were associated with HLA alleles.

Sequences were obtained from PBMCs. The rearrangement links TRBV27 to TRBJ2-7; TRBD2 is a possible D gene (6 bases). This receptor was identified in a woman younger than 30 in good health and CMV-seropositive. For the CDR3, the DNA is TGTGCCAGCAGTTTAGGGCGGGGACTCCGCTACGAGCAGTACTTC. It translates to CASSLGRGLRYEQYF.